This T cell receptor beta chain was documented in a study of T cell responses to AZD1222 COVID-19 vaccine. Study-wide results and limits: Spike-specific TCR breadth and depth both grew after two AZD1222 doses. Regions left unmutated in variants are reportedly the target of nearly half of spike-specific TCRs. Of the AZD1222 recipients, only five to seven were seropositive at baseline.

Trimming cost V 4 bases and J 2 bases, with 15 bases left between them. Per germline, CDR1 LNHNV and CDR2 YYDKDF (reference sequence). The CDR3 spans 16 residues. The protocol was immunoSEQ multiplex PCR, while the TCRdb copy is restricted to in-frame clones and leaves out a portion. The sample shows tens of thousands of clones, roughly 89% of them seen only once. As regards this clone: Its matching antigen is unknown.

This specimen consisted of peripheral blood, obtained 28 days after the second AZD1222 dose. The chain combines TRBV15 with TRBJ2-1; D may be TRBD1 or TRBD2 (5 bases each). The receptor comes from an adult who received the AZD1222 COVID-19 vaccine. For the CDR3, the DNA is TGTGCCACCAGCATGTGGGGGACCTACCCCTACAATGAGCAGTTCTTC. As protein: CATSMWGTYPYNEQFF. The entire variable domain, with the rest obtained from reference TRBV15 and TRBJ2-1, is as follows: DAMVIQNPRYQVTQFGKPVTLSCSQTLNHNVMYWYQQKSSQAPKLLFHYYDKDFNNEADTPDNFQSRRPNTSFCFLDIRSPGLGDTAMYLCATSMWGTYPYNEQFFGPGTRLTVL.